Listed below are T cell receptor beta chains from one sample, sequenced in a study of OX40 agonist ivuxolimab in advanced cancers. Some clones are missing from TCRdb's copy, which holds only in-frame ones; the method was immunoSEQ multiplex PCR. Among about 40,000 clones listed, more than 75% were seen once. The sequences come from CD4+ or CD8+ T cells sorted from blood, collected in a trial of the OX40 agonist ivuxolimab. The source is an adult with an advanced solid tumor such as melanoma, head and neck, liver or kidney cancer. Both conserved end residues are part of each CDR3. The D gene is left open where the match is weak. Size is stated for part of the rows, as once, few or many counts, or as a class when the clone is expanded.

>-|TRBV19|-|TRBJ2-7
TGTGCCAGTAGCCCGGGGGCCGGATACGAGCAGTACTTC
CASSPGAGYEQYF
>TRBD1|TRBV4-3|once|TRBJ1-2
TGCGCCAGCAGCCAAGGAACAGGGGGGATCTATGGCTACACCTTC
CASSQGTGGIYGYTF
>-|TRBV7-9|few|TRBJ1-1
TGTGCCAGCGCCACGGGCCCCACTGAAGCTTTCTTT
CASATGPTEAFF
>-|TRBV6-5|-|TRBJ2-3
TGTGCCAGCAGTTACTCGGGCACAGATACGCAGTATTTT
CASSYSGTDTQYF
>TRBD1|TRBV5-1|-|TRBJ1-1
TGCGCCAGCAGCTTTCCGAGGGACAGGGGAGGGAACACTGAAGCTTTCTTT
CASSFPRDRGGNTEAFF
>-|TRBV4-3|-|TRBJ2-2
TGCGCCAGCAGCCAAGGGGGAGGGGGCCCCGGGGAGCTGTTTTTT
CASSQGGGGPGELFF
>TRBD1|TRBV19|-|TRBJ2-1
TGTGCCAGTACCCCCCCGGCCCCGACAGGGTCTGAAAGGGCCTACAATGAGCAGTTCTTC
CASTPPAPTGSERAYNEQFF
>TRBD1|TRBV4-1|once|TRBJ1-5
TGCGCCAGCAGCCAGGAGTGGACAGGGGGCGCGCATCAGCCCCAGCATTTT
CASSQEWTGGAHQPQHF
>-|TRBV19|-|TRBJ2-1
TGTGCCAGTAGCGGGTCTGCCTACAATGAGCAGTTCTTC
CASSGSAYNEQFF
>-|TRBV27|-|TRBJ2-1
TGTGCCAGCAGTTTATCGGGGGTGTCCTACAATGAGCAGTTCTTC
CASSLSGVSYNEQFF
>-|TRBV7-3|once|TRBJ1-2
TGTGCCAGCAGCGCCCCTGGGGAGAACTATGGCTACACCTTC
CASSAPGENYGYTF
>TRBD1|TRBV6-1|-|TRBJ2-1
TGTGCCAGCACGGACAGGGTAAGAAATGAGCAGTTCTTC
CASTDRVRNEQFF
>-|TRBV7-8|-|TRBJ2-1
TGTGCCAGCACCCCCGATCCGGGGGATGAGCAGTTCTTC
CASTPDPGDEQFF
>-|TRBV9|-|TRBJ2-7
TGTGCCAGCAGCGTAGTAGGAGGGGCAGGGGAAGAGCAGTACTTC
CASSVVGGAGEEQYF
>TRBD1|TRBV7-3|-|TRBJ2-5
TGTGCCAGCAGCATCCGACCGGACAGGGATAGAGAGACCCAGTACTTC
CASSIRPDRDRETQYF
>-|TRBV9|-|TRBJ1-3
TGTGCCAGCACCCGTTCCGGGGCGGGGGGGTCTGGAAACACCATATATTTT
CASTRSGAGGSGNTIYF
>-|TRBV19|-|TRBJ2-7
TGTGCCAGTAGTATCAGGCTAGTTTACGAGCAGTACTTC
CASSIRLVYEQYF
>-|TRBV30|-|TRBJ2-7
TGTGCCTGGAGTGTGATCAAGGGGTACGAGCAGTACTTC
CAWSVIKGYEQYF
>-|TRBV29-1|-|TRBJ2-7
TGCAGCGTTAAAAGACCCAGGGCAAGCACCTACGAGCAGTACTTC
CSVKRPRASTYEQYF
>-|TRBV6-5|-|TRBJ1-1
TGTGCCAGCAGTTACTCCGGCAGGGGGAACACTGAAGCTTTCTTT
CASSYSGRGNTEAFF
>TRBD2|TRBV19|-|TRBJ2-1
TGTGCCAGTAGTATGGGACTAGCGGAGCAGTTCTTC
CASSMGLAEQFF
>-|TRBV5-5|-|TRBJ2-2
TGTGCCAGCCACTGGGAGAACACCGGGGAGCTGTTTTTT
CASHWENTGELFF
>-|TRBV5-1|-|TRBJ1-1
TGCGCCAGCAGCTTGGCGGTCGGGACATTATTCGAAGCTTTCTTT
CASSLAVGTLFEAFF
>TRBD1|TRBV11-3|-|TRBJ2-1
TGTGCCAGCAGCCCCGGGACAGGGGCCTACAATGAGCAGTTCTTC
CASSPGTGAYNEQFF
>TRBD2|TRBV6-1|-|TRBJ2-5
TGTGCCAGCAGTGAGACTAGCGGGGGGCAAGAGACCCAGTACTTC
CASSETSGGQETQYF
>-|TRBV5-5|-|TRBJ2-7
TGTGCCAGCCGGGACTTGAATACCTACGAGCAGTACTTC
CASRDLNTYEQYF
>TRBD1|TRBV9|-|TRBJ2-4
TGTGCCAGCAGCGCAGAAGGGGGCTCAGACATTCAGTACTTC
CASSAEGGSDIQYF
>-|TRBV7-3|once|TRBJ2-5
TGTGCCAGCAGTATTCAGGGTGGGGAGACCCAGTACTTC
CASSIQGGETQYF
>-|TRBV2|-|TRBJ1-1
TGTGCCAGCAGTGAAACGCCAGGGGCTGTGACTGAAGCTTTCTTT
CASSETPGAVTEAFF
>-|TRBV25-1|-|TRBJ2-1
TGTGCCAGCAGTGAATCTGCTAGCGTCAATCTCAATGAGCAGTTCTTC
CASSESASVNLNEQFF
>TRBD1|TRBV19|-|TRBJ1-4
TGTGCCAGTAGTATAGACCAGGGGGCAACTAATGAAAAACTGTTTTTT
CASSIDQGATNEKLFF
>-|TRBV11-2|-|TRBJ2-5
TGTGCCAGCAGCTTAGGCAGGGTGGGTTTCGAGACCCAGTACTTC
CASSLGRVGFETQYF
>TRBD1|TRBV29-1|-|TRBJ1-3
TGCAGCGTTAAGACAGGGACTGGAAACACCATATATTTT
CSVKTGTGNTIYF
>-|TRBV9|-|TRBJ2-1
TGTGCCAGCAGCCGGGACCACAATGAGCAGTTCTTC
CASSRDHNEQFF
>-|TRBV7-9|-|TRBJ1-1
TGTGCCAGCAGCTTTGCCAGCCCTGAAGCTTTCTTT
CASSFASPEAFF
>-|TRBV10-3|-|TRBJ1-1
TGTGCCATCAGTGAAAGGAGGGCAGCACTCACTGAAGCTTTCTTT
CAISERRAALTEAFF